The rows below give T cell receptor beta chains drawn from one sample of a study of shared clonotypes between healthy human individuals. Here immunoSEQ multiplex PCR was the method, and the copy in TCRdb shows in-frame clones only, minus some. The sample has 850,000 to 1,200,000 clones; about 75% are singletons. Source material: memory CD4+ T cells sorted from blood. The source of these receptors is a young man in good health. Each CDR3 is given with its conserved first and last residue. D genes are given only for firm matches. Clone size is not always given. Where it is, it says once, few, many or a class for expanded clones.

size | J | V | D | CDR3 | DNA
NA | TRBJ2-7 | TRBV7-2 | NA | CASSTQQGYEQYF | TGTGCCAGCAGCACTCAACAGGGATACGAGCAGTACTTC
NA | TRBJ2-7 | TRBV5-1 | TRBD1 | CASSTRQGRPGEQYF | TGCGCCAGCAGCACCCGACAGGGAAGGCCGGGGGAGCAGTACTTC
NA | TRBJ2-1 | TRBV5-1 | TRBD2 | CASSLAPGTSGNEQFF | TGCGCCAGCAGCTTGGCCCCCGGGACTAGTGGCAATGAGCAGTTCTTC
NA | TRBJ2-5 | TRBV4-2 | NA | CASSQASGPQETQYF | TGTGCCAGCAGCCAAGCTTCGGGGCCCCAAGAGACCCAGTACTTC
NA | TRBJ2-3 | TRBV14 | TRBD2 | CASSQEWRGSPISTDTQYF | TGTGCCAGCAGCCAAGAGTGGCGGGGGTCCCCCATTAGCACAGATACGCAGTATTTT
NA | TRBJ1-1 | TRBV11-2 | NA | CASITQGGTEAFF | TGTGCCAGCATCACACAGGGAGGGACTGAAGCTTTCTTT
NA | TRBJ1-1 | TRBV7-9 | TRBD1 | CASSLQSGGNTEAFF | TGTGCCAGCAGCTTACAGTCAGGGGGCAACACTGAAGCTTTCTTT
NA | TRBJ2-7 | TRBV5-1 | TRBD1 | CASSRGQGRDEQYF | TGCGCCAGCAGCCGGGGACAGGGGAGGGACGAGCAGTACTTC
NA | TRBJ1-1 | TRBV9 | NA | CASSLNAGGWTEAFF | TGTGCCAGCAGCCTCAACGCGGGAGGGTGGACTGAAGCTTTCTTT
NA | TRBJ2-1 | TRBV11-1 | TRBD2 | CASSSDGAGAFGNEQFF | TGTGCCAGCAGCTCAGACGGAGCGGGGGCGTTTGGCAATGAGCAGTTCTTC
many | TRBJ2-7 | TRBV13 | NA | CASSTSGRSSYEQYF | TGTGCCAGCAGCACCTCGGGTAGGAGCTCCTACGAGCAGTACTTC
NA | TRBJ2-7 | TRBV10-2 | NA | CASSESVGGSYEQYF | TGCGCCAGCAGTGAGTCTGTGGGCGGGTCCTACGAGCAGTACTTC
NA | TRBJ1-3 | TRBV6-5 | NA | CASRGLGSSGNTIYF | TGTGCCAGCAGGGGGCTCGGGTCGTCTGGAAACACCATATATTTT
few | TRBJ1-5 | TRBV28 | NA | CASSEQEAQHF | TGTGCCAGCAGTGAGCAGGAAGCCCAGCATTTT
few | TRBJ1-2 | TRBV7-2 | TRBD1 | CASSSYLTGAGNAYGYTF | TGTGCCAGCAGCTCCTATCTGACAGGGGCTGGTAATGCCTATGGCTACACCTTC
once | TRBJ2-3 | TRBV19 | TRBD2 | CASRETSGRTDTQYF | TGTGCCAGTAGGGAGACTAGCGGCCGCACAGATACGCAGTATTTT
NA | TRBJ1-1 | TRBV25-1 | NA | CASSPRQSKMNTEAFF | TGTGCCAGCAGCCCCAGACAGAGTAAGATGAACACTGAAGCTTTCTTT
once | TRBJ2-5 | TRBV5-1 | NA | CASSQFRGGQETQYF | TGCGCCAGCAGCCAGTTCAGAGGGGGGCAAGAGACCCAGTACTTC
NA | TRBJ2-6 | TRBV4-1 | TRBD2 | CASSQNLLAGGSGANVLTF | TGCGCCAGCAGCCAAAACCTGCTAGCGGGGGGTTCTGGGGCCAACGTCCTGACTTTC
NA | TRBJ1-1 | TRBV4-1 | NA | CASSQDRRVTEAFF | TGCGCCAGCAGCCAAGATAGGAGGGTTACTGAAGCTTTCTTT
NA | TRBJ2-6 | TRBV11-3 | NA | CASSRGVSSGANVLTF | TGTGCCAGCAGCCGAGGGGTTTCTTCTGGGGCCAACGTCCTGACTTTC
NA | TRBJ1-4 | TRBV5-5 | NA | CASSPSGTSTNEKLFF | TGTGCCAGCAGCCCCTCCGGCACCTCAACTAATGAAAAACTGTTTTTT
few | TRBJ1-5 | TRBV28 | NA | CASSLLSVNQPQHF | TGTGCCAGCAGTTTATTATCAGTGAATCAGCCCCAGCATTTT
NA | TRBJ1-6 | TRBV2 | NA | CASRAGSSSYNSPLHF | TGTGCCAGCAGGGCCGGCTCTAGCTCCTATAATTCACCCCTCCACTTT
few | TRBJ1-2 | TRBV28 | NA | CATSGSGGYGYTF | TGTGCCACCTCGGGGTCGGGAGGGTATGGCTACACCTTC
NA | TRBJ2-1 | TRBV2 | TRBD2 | CASSERFSSGSNEQFF | TGTGCCAGCAGTGAACGGTTTTCTAGCGGGAGCAATGAGCAGTTCTTC
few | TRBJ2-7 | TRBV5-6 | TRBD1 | CASSLVTGLYEQYF | TGTGCCAGCAGCTTGGTGACAGGGCTTTACGAGCAGTACTTC
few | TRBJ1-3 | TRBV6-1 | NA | CASSDAIRAEGDTIYF | TGTGCCAGCAGTGACGCTATTAGGGCCGAAGGAGACACCATATATTTT
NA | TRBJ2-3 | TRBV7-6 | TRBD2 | CASSSLAGGPTDTQYF | TGTGCCAGCAGCTCACTAGCGGGAGGGCCGACAGATACGCAGTATTTT
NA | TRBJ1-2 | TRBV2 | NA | CASSEASRFYGYTF | TGTGCCAGCAGTGAAGCGAGCAGGTTCTATGGCTACACCTTC
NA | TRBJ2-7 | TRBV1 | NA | CTSSQDHPRSSGDVYEQYF | TGCACCAGCAGCCAAGATCACCCCCGGTCTAGCGGGGACGTATACGAGCAGTACTTC
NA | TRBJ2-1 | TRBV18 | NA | CASSPWGSGNEQFF | TGTGCCAGCTCCCCCTGGGGAAGCGGCAATGAGCAGTTCTTC
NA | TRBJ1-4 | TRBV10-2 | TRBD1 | CASSGRQGNEKLFF | TGCGCCAGCAGTGGCCGACAGGGGAATGAAAAACTGTTTTTT
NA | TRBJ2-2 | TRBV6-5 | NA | CASSPDRGELFF | TGTGCCAGCAGCCCGGACCGGGGGGAGCTGTTTTTT
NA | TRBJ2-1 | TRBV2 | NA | CASSDPGRRGNEQFF | TGTGCCAGCAGTGATCCCGGGAGAAGAGGGAATGAGCAGTTCTTC
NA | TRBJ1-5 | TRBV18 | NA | CASSLDADSPHF | TGTGCCAGCTCCTTAGACGCCGACTCCCCGCATTTT
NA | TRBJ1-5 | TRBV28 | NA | CASIQGNQPQHF | TGTGCCAGTATACAGGGAAATCAGCCCCAGCATTTT
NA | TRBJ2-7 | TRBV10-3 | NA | CAASSQGLKPSYEQYF | TGTGCCGCCTCCTCGCAGGGACTCAAACCCTCCTACGAGCAGTACTTC
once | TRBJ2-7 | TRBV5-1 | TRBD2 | CASSLRTSFPYEQYF | TGCGCCAGCAGCTTGCGGACTAGCTTCCCCTACGAGCAGTACTTC
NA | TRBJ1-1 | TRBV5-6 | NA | CASSLDRGSGAFF | TGTGCCAGCAGCTTGGATAGGGGCAGTGGAGCTTTCTTT
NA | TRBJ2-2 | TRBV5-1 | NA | CASSPGTGNTGELFF | TGCGCCAGCAGCCCCGGGACGGGTAACACCGGGGAGCTGTTTTTT
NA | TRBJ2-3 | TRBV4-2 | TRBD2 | CASSQHGTSGGSGADTQYF | TGTGCCAGCAGCCAGCACGGGACTAGCGGGGGGTCGGGGGCAGATACGCAGTATTTT
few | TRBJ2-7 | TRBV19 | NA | CASSLSLGSSYEQYF | TGTGCCAGTAGTCTCAGCCTGGGGAGCTCCTACGAGCAGTACTTC
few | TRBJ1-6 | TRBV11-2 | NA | CASSLVSKTGSPLHF | TGTGCCAGCAGCTTAGTGTCAAAAACGGGTTCACCCCTCCACTTT
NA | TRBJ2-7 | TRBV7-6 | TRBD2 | CASSLAASGGRKGYEQYF | TGTGCCAGCAGCTTAGCCGCTAGCGGGGGTCGTAAGGGCTACGAGCAGTACTTC
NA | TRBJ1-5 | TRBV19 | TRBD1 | CASSVRTGGENQPQHF | TGTGCCAGTAGTGTCCGGACAGGGGGCGAAAATCAGCCCCAGCATTTT
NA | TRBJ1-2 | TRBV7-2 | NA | CASSLVSTYGYTF | TGTGCCAGCAGCTTAGTGTCTACTTATGGCTACACCTTC
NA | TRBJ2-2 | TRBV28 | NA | CASSSGGSGELFF | TGTGCCAGCAGTTCTGGGGGCTCCGGGGAGCTGTTTTTT
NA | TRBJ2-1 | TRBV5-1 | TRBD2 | CASSLTSGRENEQFF | TGCGCCAGCAGCTTGACTAGCGGGAGGGAAAATGAGCAGTTCTTC
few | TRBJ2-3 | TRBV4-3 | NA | CASSQNRPGTSTDTQYF | TGCGCCAGCAGCCAAAACCGACCCGGGACTAGCACAGATACGCAGTATTTT
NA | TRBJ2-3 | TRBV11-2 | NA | CASSLELAAQYF | TGTGCCAGCAGCTTAGAACTAGCTGCGCAGTATTTT
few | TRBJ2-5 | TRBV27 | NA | CASSSVGETQYF | TGTGCCAGCAGTTCGGTAGGAGAGACCCAGTACTTC
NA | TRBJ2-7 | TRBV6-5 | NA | CASSSRLGPPYEQYF | TGTGCCAGCAGTTCCCGTTTAGGGCCCCCCTACGAGCAGTACTTC
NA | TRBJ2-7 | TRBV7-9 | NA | CASSQDRAGFYEQYF | TGCGCCAGCAGCCAAGATAGGGCTGGGTTTTACGAGCAGTACTTC
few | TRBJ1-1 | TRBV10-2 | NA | CASSREGLGTEAFF | TGCGCCAGCAGTCGTGAGGGTTTAGGCACTGAAGCTTTCTTT
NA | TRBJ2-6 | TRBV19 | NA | CASSPPPFRSSGANVLTF | TGTGCCAGTAGTCCACCCCCATTTCGGTCCTCTGGGGCCAACGTCCTGACTTTC
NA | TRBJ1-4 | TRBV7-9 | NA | CASSLRTEKLFF | TGTGCCAGCAGCCTCAGGACCGAAAAACTGTTTTTT
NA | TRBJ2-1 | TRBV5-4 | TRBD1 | CASSLGTGNNEQFF | TGTGCCAGCAGCTTGGGGACAGGGAACAATGAGCAGTTCTTC
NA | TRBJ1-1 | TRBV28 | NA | CASSLGVEAFF | TGTGCCAGCAGTTTAGGGGTTGAAGCTTTCTTT
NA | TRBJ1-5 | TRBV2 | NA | CASSRVGTNQPQHF | TGTGCCAGCAGTCGCGTGGGGACCAATCAGCCCCAGCATTTT